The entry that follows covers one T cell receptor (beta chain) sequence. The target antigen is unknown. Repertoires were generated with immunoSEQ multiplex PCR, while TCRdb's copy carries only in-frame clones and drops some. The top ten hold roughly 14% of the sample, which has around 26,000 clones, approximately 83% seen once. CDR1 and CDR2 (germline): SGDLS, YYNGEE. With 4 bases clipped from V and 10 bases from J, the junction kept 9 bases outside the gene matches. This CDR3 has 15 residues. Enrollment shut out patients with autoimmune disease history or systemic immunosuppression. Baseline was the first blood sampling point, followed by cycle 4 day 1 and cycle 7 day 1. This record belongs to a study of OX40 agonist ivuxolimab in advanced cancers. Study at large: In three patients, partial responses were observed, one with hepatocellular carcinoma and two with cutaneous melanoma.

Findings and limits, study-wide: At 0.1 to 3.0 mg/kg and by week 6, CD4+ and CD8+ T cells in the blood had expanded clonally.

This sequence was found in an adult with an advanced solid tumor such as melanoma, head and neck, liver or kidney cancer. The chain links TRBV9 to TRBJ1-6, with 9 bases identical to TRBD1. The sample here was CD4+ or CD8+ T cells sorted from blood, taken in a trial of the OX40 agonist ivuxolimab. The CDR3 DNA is TGTGCCAGCAGCCCCGGACAGGGGAAAAACTCACCCCTCCACTTT. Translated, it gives CASSPGQGKNSPLHF.